The next 12 T cell receptor beta chains were all read from a single sample in a study of T cell clonality in common variable immunodeficiency. TCRdb's copy holds only in-frame clones and misses some; the assay was immunoSEQ multiplex PCR. Observed in the sample are 40,000 to 65,000 clones, none of them singletons. Sequencing used peripheral blood mononuclear cells. Every receptor here comes from a person aged 18 to 69 in good health.

This clone has at least ten counts. The CDR3 extends 3 residues past the end of the read, so its final part is completed from the germline J gene. The chain employs TRBV5-5 and TRBJ2-7, with 9 nucleotides matching TRBD1. There are 14 residues in the CDR3. Per germline, CDR1 SGHKS and CDR2 YYEKEE (reference sequence). V shed 4 bases, J shed 2 bases, and the junction held 4 bases outside the gene matches. The CDR3 is CASSRTGVTYEQYF. CDR3 DNA (partial): TGTGCCAGCAGCCGGACAGGGGTCACCTACGAG.

Ten or more counts support this clone. Read data end 3 residues before the CDR3 end; the end is taken from the germline J gene. The rearrangement joins TRBV18 to TRBJ2-1; TRBD1 is a possible D gene (6 bases). V was cut by 6 bases and J by 0 bases, with 9 bases left in between. Germline CDR1 reads KGHSH; CDR2 reads LQKENI. The CDR3 is made up of 14 amino acids. This CDR3 is CASSGQNSYNEQFF. The sequenced part of the CDR3 DNA is TGTGCCAGCTCCGGACAGAACTCCTACAATGAG.

This clone has a handful of counts. The CDR3 extends 3 residues past the end of the read, so its final part is completed from the germline J gene. This sequence joins TRBV19 and TRBJ1-2, with 7 bases that match TRBD1. CDR1 is LNHDA and CDR2 is SQIVND in the germline V gene (reference sequence). The CDR3 contains 19 residues. This CDR3 reads CASSTGGAGARSSYNDYTF. CDR3 DNA (partial): TGTGCCAGTAGTACAGGGGGAGCGGGAGCCCGGAGCTCCTACAATGAC.

The table lists this clone with a few counts. The CDR3 extends 3 residues past the end of the read, so its final part is completed from the germline J gene. The V gene is TRBV7-9, the J gene TRBJ2-4; D perhaps matches TRBD1 (5 bases). This CDR3 spans 13 amino acids. CDR1 is SEHNR and CDR2 is FQNEAQ in the germline V gene (reference sequence). The CDR3 protein is CASSLDRTSPQYF. Incomplete CDR3 DNA: TGTGCCAGCAGCTTAGACCGGACATCGCCT.

This clone was picked up many times. The read finishes 3 residues shy of the CDR3 end, and the germline J gene is used to complete it. The J gene is TRBJ1-1, the V gene TRBV7-3, with a possible D match to TRBD1 (6 bases). The CDR3 is 15 amino acids. Germline lookup yields CDR1 SGHTA and CDR2 FQGTGA. Deletions cut 2 bases from V and 1 base from J, with 11 bases between. The DNA read from the CDR3 is TGTGCCAGCAGCTTATCGGGGGGCTCGAACACTGAA. Amino acid sequence: CASSLSGGSNTE. The complete CDR3 protein is CASSLSGGSNTEAFF. Using reference TRBV7-3 and TRBJ1-1 for the parts outside the CDR3, the full variable domain is GAGVSQTPSNKVTEKGKYVELRCDPISGHTALYWYRQSLGQGPEFLIYFQGTGAADDSGLPNDRFFAVRPEGSVSTLKIQRTERGDSAVYLCASSLSGGSNTEAFFGQGTRLTVV.

This clone appeared many times. The DNA ends 3 residues before the CDR3 does, and the rest of the CDR3 is filled in from the germline J gene. This chain connects TRBV2 to TRBJ2-1; possibly TRBD1 for D (5 bases). There are 13 residues in the CDR3. The germline V and J ends were trimmed by 10 bases and 0 bases, with 10 bases remaining between them. Germline V gene data show CDR1 as SNHLY and CDR2 as FYNNEI. CDR3 loop: CAILDSSYNEQFF. The sequenced part of the CDR3 DNA is TGTGCCATCCTAGACAGCTCCTACAATGAG.

As regards this clone: The read finishes 3 residues shy of the CDR3 end, and the germline J gene is used to complete it. The chain has TRBV7-2 and TRBJ2-3, with 8 bases that match TRBD2. The germline gives CDR1 SGHTA, CDR2 FQGNSA. After removal of 11 bases from V and 4 bases from J, the junction contained 8 bases not matched to a gene. CDR3 size: 13 residues. The CDR3: CAVGTRGSDTQYF. The sequenced CDR3 bases are TGTGCCGTGGGGACTAGGGGATCAGATACG.

This clone occurred many times. The read ends 3 residues before the CDR3 terminus; that terminus is restored from the germline J gene. The V gene is TRBV10-3, the J gene TRBJ1-5; no definite D call. Germline CDR1 and CDR2: ENHRY and SYGVKD. V lost 4 bases and J 5 bases, leaving 12 bases between the germline ends. The CDR3 spans 14 residues. Here the CDR3 reads CAISADLGDQPQHF. The sequenced CDR3 bases are TGTGCCATCAGTGCGGATTTGGGCGATCAGCCC.

Ten or more counts support this clone. The CDR3 end lies 3 residues beyond the end of the read and is filled in from the germline J gene. The chain recombines TRBV11-2 with TRBJ2-7, with 11 bases aligning to TRBD2. The trim removed 1 base at V and 6 bases at J, leaving 5 bases unmatched. The length of the CDR3 is 15 residues. Germline CDR1 SGHAT, CDR2 FQNNGV. The CDR3 spells CASSLGSGRDFEQYF. Partial CDR3 DNA: TGTGCCAGCAGCTTAGGTAGCGGGAGGGATTTCGAG.

This clone was detected only a few times. The junction does not match germline at one end; this may be a read error. The CDR3 goes on 3 residues after the read ends, and that part is filled in from the germline J gene. V gene TRBV7-7 combines with J gene TRBJ2-2; D remains ambiguous. Looked up from germline, CDR1 is SSHAT and CDR2 is FNYEAQ (reference sequence). The CDR3 consists of 14 residues. The CDR3 bases that were read are TGTGCTAGCAGCGTCGACTGGTCCACCGGGGAG. Its translation is CASSVDWSTGE. The full CDR3 reads CASSVDWSTGELFF.

The sample holds a few counts of this clone. The CDR3 end lies 3 residues beyond the end of the read and is filled in from the germline J gene. The chain carries TRBV20-1 and TRBJ2-3; 7 nucleotides match TRBD2. This CDR3 is 15 amino acids long. With 0 bases clipped from V and 4 bases from J, the junction kept 7 bases outside the gene matches. Germline CDR1 and CDR2: DFQATT and SNEGSKA (reference sequence). The covered CDR3 bases are TGCAGTGCTAGAGACTCGCGGGAGAGCGCAGATACG. This encodes CSARDSRESADT. The entire CDR3 sequence reads CSARDSRESADTQYF.

Ten or more counts support this clone. The CDR3 end lies 3 residues beyond the end of the read and is filled in from the germline J gene. V usage is TRBV7-2 and J usage is TRBJ2-1; D may be TRBD2 (5 bases). This CDR3 contains 15 residues. Germline V lookup: CDR1 SGHTA, CDR2 FQGNSA. Trimming took off 2 bases at V and 0 bases at J, with 8 bases between the two ends. CDR3 region: CASSLRGSSYNEQFF. CDR3 bases read: TGTGCCAGCAGCTTACGGGGAAGCTCCTACAATGAG. Full variable domain (outside the CDR3, taken from reference TRBV7-2 and TRBJ2-1): GAGVSQSPSNKVTEKGKDVELRCDPISGHTALYWYRQSLGQGLEFLIYFQGNSAPDKSGLPSDRFSAERTGGSVSTLTIQRTQQEDSAVYLCASSLRGSSYNEQFFGPGTRLTVL.